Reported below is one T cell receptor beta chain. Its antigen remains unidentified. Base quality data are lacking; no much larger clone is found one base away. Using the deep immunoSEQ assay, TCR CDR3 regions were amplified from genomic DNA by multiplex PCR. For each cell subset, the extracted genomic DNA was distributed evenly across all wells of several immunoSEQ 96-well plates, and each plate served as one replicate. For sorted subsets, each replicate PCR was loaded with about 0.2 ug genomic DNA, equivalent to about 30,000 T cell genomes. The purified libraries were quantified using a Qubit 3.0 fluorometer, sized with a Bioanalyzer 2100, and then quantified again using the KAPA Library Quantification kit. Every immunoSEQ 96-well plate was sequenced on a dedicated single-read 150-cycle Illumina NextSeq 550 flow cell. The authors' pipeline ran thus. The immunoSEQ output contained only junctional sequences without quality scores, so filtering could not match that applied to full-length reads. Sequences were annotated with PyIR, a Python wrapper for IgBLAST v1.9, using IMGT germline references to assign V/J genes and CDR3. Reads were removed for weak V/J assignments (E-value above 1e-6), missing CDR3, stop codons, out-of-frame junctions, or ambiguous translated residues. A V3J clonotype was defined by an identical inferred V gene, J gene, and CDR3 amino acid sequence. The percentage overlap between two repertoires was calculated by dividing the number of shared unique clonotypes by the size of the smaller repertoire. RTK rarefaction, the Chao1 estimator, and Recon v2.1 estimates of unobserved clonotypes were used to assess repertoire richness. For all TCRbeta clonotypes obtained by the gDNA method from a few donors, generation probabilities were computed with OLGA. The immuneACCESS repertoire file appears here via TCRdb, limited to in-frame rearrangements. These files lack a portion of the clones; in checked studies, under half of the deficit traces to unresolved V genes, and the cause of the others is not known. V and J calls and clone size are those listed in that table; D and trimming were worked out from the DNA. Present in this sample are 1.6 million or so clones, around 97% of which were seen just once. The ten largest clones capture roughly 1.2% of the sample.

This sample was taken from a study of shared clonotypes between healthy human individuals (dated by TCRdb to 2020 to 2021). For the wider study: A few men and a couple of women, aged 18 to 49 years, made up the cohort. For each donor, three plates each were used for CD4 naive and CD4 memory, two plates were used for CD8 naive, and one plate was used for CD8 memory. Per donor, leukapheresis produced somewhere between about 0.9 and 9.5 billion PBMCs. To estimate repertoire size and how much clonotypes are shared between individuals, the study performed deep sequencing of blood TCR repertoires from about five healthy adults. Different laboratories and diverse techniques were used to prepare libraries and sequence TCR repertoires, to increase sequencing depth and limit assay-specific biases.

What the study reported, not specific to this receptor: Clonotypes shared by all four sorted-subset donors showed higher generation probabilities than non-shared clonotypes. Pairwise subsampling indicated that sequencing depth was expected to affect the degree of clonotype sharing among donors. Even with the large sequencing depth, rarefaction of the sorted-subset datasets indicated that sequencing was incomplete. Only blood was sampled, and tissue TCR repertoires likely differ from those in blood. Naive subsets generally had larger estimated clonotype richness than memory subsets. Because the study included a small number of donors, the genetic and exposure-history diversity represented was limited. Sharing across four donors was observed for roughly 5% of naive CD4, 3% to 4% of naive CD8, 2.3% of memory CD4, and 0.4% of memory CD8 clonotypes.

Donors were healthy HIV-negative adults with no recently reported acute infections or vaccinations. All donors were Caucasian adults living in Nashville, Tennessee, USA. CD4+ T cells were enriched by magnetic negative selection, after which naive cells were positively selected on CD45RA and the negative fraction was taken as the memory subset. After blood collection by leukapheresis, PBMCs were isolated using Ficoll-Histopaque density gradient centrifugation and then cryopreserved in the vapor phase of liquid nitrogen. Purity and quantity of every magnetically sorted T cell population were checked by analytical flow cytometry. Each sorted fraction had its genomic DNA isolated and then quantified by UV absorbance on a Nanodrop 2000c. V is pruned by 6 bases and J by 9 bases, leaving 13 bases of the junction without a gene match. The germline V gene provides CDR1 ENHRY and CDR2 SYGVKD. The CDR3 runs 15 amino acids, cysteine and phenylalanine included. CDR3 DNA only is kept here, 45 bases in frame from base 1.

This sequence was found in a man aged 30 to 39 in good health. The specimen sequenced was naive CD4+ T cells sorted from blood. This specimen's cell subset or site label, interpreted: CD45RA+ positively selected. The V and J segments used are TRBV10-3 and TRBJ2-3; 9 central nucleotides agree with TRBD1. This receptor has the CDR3 CAIRGTYSGTGTQYF. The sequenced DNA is TGTGCCATCAGGGGAACATATTCCGGGACAGGGACGCAGTATTTT.